This TCR beta chain was sequenced in a study of CD8+ T cells in alopecia areata. Findings of the study overall: Patients showed less clear TCR sequence sharing than mice, possibly partly because of HLA diversity.

About this clone itself: What it binds is unknown.

Extraction of RNA preceded its reverse transcription into cDNA, which served as the sequencing template. TCRdb's copy holds only in-frame clones and misses some; the assay was immunoSEQ multiplex PCR. The data contain 110,000 to 150,000 clones, approximately 50% of them singletons. The germline gives CDR1 SGDLS, CDR2 YYNGEE. CDR3 length: 16 amino acids. The V end was cut by 0 bases, the J end by 7 bases, with 19 bases between. This clonotype was sampled from a human donor with alopecia areata. Sequencing was performed on CD4+ T cells sorted from blood, taken at week 0. The V call is TRBV9, the J call TRBJ1-2, with D unresolved. The CDR3 coding sequence is TGTGCCAGCAGCGTAGACCCGACGGCCGTTAAGGGTGGCTACACCTTC. Amino acid sequence: CASSVDPTAVKGGYTF.